The 15 T cell receptor beta chains below were found in one sample sequenced in a study of T-cell memory formation after mild COVID-19. TCRdb fed the 5' RACE reads into MiXCR, producing one record per CDR3 protein. The sample has 470,000 or so distinct CDR3 sequences, 20% seen once. The material sequenced was PBMCs or a T cell subset sorted from them (not recorded which). These receptors all come from an adult woman who had mild COVID-19 (a few samples of this study predate the infection). Cell type and time point are not known.

The chain couples TRBV6-1 to TRBJ2-1; 8 nucleotides align to TRBD1. With V trimmed by 6 bases and J by 4 bases, 11 bases remained unmatched. The CDR3 is 16 residues long. CDR1 and CDR2 from the germline V gene are MNHNS and SASEGT. CDR3 amino acids: CASSDAPGGLYNEQFF. DNA for the CDR3: TGTGCCAGCAGCGACGCCCCAGGGGGCCTTTACAATGAGCAGTTCTTC.

V and J are TRBV6-6 and TRBJ2-1; the D is unclear. V lost 6 bases and J 10 bases, leaving 10 bases between the germline ends. Germline CDR1 is MNHNY and CDR2 is SVGAGI (reference sequence). The CDR3 covers 11 residues. Here the CDR3 DNA reads TGTGCCAGCAGCATCTCGGTAGAGCAGTTCTTC. It translates to CASSISVEQFF.

This clonotype occurred a few times. The chain links TRBV12-3 or TRBV12-4 to TRBJ2-5; 8 bases line up with TRBD1. This CDR3 is 13 amino acids long. J lost 5 bases, V lost 3 bases, and 2 bases had no gene match. This CDR3 reads CASSFWDRETQYF. CDR3 sequence (DNA): TGTGCCAGCAGTTTTTGGGACAGGGAGACCCAGTACTTC.

The rearrangement links TRBV2 to TRBJ2-7; 7 bases map to TRBD1. Unmatched junction bases numbered 2, after V lost 3 bases and J lost 0 bases. CDR3 length: 14 amino acids. CDR1 and CDR2 from the germline V gene are SNHLY and FYNNEI. The CDR3 here is CASSDYRGSYEQYF. The DNA for the CDR3 is TGTGCCAGCAGTGATTACAGGGGCTCCTACGAGCAGTACTTC.

V is TRBV7-2 and J is TRBJ2-4, with 12 nucleotides matching TRBD2. V lost 5 bases, J lost 10 bases, and 6 bases stayed unmatched. Germline V lookup: CDR1 SGHTA, CDR2 FQGNSA. This CDR3 comprises 14 residues. The CDR3 coding sequence is TGTGCCAGCAGCACAAGACTAGCGGGAGAGATTCAGTACTTC. It encodes CASSTRLAGEIQYF. Supplemented by reference TRBV7-2 and TRBJ2-4, the full variable domain reads GAGVSQSPSNKVTEKGKDVELRCDPISGHTALYWYRQSLGQGLEFLIYFQGNSAPDKSGLPSDRFSAERTGGSVSTLTIQRTQQEDSAVYLCASSTRLAGEIQYFGAGTRLSVL.

This chain links TRBV3-1 with TRBJ2-1; weak D call: TRBD1 (7 bases). The CDR3 has 16 amino acids. Between the trimmed V and J ends, which lost 3 bases and 4 bases, there was a span of 16 bases. The germline V gene encodes CDR1 LGHDT and CDR2 YNNKEL (reference sequence). The CDR3 protein is CASSQAGTEAYNEQFF. The CDR3 DNA sequence: TGTGCCAGCAGCCAGGCGGGGACAGAGGCGTACAATGAGCAGTTCTTC.

This chain links TRBV24-1 with TRBJ2-7; the match to TRBD1 covers 9 bases. The germline CDR1 and CDR2 sequences are KGHDR and SFDVKD. With V trimmed by 6 bases and J by 5 bases, 16 bases remained unmatched. This CDR3 region has 17 residues. The CDR3 sequence: CATSYHTGGEAGDEQYF. The DNA of the CDR3 is TGTGCCACCAGTTATCATACAGGGGGCGAGGCAGGCGACGAGCAGTACTTC.

The table lists this clonotype with a few counts. The rearrangement joins TRBV7-3 to TRBJ2-5; D uncertain. The V gene's germline CDR1 is SGHTA and CDR2 FQGTGA. The CDR3 totals 13 residues. V was clipped by 3 bases and J by 0 bases, with 5 bases between them. CDR3 amino acids: CASSFGNQETQYF. The CDR3 DNA is TGTGCCAGCAGCTTTGGGAACCAAGAGACCCAGTACTTC. Drawing the rest from reference TRBV7-3 and TRBJ2-5, the complete variable domain is GAGVSQTPSNKVTEKGKYVELRCDPISGHTALYWYRQSLGQGPEFLIYFQGTGAADDSGLPNDRFFAVRPEGSVSTLKIQRTERGDSAVYLCASSFGNQETQYFGPGTRLLVL.

This clonotype was counted between two and nine times. The chain joins TRBV6-5 to TRBJ2-1; 14 positions match TRBD2. The CDR3 runs 18 residues. The junction had 12 bases not matched to a gene; V was cut back by 4 bases and J by 7 bases. CDR1 MNHEY and CDR2 SVGAGI come from the germline V gene. The CDR3 region is CASSSPAWGLAGENEQFF. CDR3 in DNA: TGTGCCAGCAGTTCCCCCGCGTGGGGACTAGCGGGAGAGAATGAGCAGTTCTTC.

The rearrangement joins TRBV29-1 to TRBJ1-4, with 9 bases matching TRBD1. There are 16 residues in the CDR3. V lost 5 bases to trimming and J lost 3 bases; unmatched junction nucleotides: 10. In germline, CDR1 is SQVTM, CDR2 ANQGSEA. CDR3 protein: CSVYGTGRAANEKLFF. CDR3 nucleotides: TGCAGCGTTTATGGGACAGGGCGGGCAGCTAATGAAAAACTGTTTTTT.

The V and J genes are TRBV5-1 and TRBJ2-7, with 8 nucleotides matching TRBD1. Germline lookup yields CDR1 SGHRS and CDR2 YFSETQ. V dropped 4 bases and J dropped 6; count of bases not matched to a gene: 12. This CDR3 region has 15 residues. The CDR3 nucleotides read TGCGCCAGCAGCCCAAGGACAGGGCTTAGTAGCGAGCAGTACTTC. Its protein product is CASSPRTGLSSEQYF.

This chain links TRBV12-3 or TRBV12-4 with TRBJ1-2; TRBD1 aligns across 7 bases. Losses at the gene ends were 2 bases for V and 6 bases for J; bases not matched to a gene: 6. The CDR3 sequence is 14 residues long. The CDR3 loop is CASSLWGTVDGYTF. For the CDR3, the DNA is TGTGCCAGCAGTTTATGGGGGACAGTGGATGGCTACACCTTC.

The chain recombines TRBV7-2 with TRBJ2-3, with D perhaps matching TRBD2 (5 bases). Germline CDR1 SGHTA, CDR2 FQGNSA. Trimming cost V 3 bases and J 0 bases, with 10 bases left between them. The length of the CDR3 is 15 residues. The CDR3 loop reads CASSFGRTSTDTQYF. CDR3 DNA sequence: TGTGCCAGCAGCTTTGGCAGGACTAGCACAGATACGCAGTATTTT.

This clonotype was observed a few times. V is TRBV4-2 and J is TRBJ2-2; D ambiguous. Germline CDR1 and CDR2: LGHNA and YNFKEQ. The V and J ends lost 3 bases and 0 bases respectively, with 8 bases between them. The CDR3 length is 15 residues. CDR3 loop: CASSHRSANTGELFF. The DNA for the CDR3 is TGTGCCAGCAGCCACAGATCGGCGAACACCGGGGAGCTGTTTTTT.

The sample holds a few counts of this clonotype. This chain links TRBV24-1 with TRBJ1-2; D unclear. Trimming removed 4 bases from V and 7 bases from J, with 12 bases in between. This CDR3 is 13 amino acids long. Looked up from germline, CDR1 is KGHDR and CDR2 is SFDVKD. CDR3 residues: CATSESFEAGYTF. For the CDR3, the DNA is TGTGCCACCAGTGAGAGCTTCGAGGCTGGCTACACCTTC.